The following is a T cell receptor (beta chain) sequence with its context. This entry is derived from a study of T cell changes during pregnancy in multiple sclerosis. Germline CDR1 MNHEY, CDR2 SVGAGI. This CDR3 has 15 amino acids. V was pared by 3 bases and J by 6 bases, with 12 bases between. Data came from immunoSEQ multiplex PCR; TCRdb stores just in-frame clones and leaves some out. Here the sample spans about 50,000 clones, about 92% being singletons. The chain couples TRBV6-5 to TRBJ1-6; D is unresolved. This sample comprised CD4+ T cells from peripheral blood mononuclear cells, obtained in the third trimester of pregnancy. This TCR came from a female donor with multiple sclerosis, enrolled in a pregnancy study. In DNA, the CDR3 is TGTGCCAGCAGTTATACAGTCCCCATTAATTCACCCCTCCACTTT. This sequence encodes CASSYTVPINSPLHF.